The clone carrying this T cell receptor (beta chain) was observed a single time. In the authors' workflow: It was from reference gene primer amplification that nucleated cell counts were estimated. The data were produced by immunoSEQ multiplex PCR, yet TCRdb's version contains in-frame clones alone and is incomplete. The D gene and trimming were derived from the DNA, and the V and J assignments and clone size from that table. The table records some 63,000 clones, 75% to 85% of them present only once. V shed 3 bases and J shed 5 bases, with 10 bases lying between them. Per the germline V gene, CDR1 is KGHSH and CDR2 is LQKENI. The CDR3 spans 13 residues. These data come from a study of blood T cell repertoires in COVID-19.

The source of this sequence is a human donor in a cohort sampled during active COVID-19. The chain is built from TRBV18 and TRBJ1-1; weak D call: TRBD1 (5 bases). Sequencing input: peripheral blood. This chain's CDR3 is CASSPGQGTEAFF. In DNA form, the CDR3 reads TGTGCCAGCTCACCGGGGCAGGGAACTGAAGCTTTCTTT.